One sample yielded the 15 T cell receptor beta chains listed below, sequenced in a study of T cells in Graves' hyperthyroidism and ophthalmopathy. Regions amplified from RNA transcripts were the TCR beta CDR3 regions. Using the HTBI primer set, a first-round RT-PCR was run on the TCR CDR3. From the multiplex PCR reads, TCRdb called clonotypes with MiXCR, one entry per CDR3 protein. The repertoire holds a few hundred thousand distinct CDR3 sequences, with about 20% as singletons. Sequencing was carried out using blood. Every receptor here comes from a woman in her 70s with Graves' ophthalmopathy.

This chain joins TRBV2 and TRBJ1-2; D unclear. CDR3 length: 13 amino acids. CDR1 is SNHLY, CDR2 FYNNEI, per germline. The V end was cut by 5 bases, the J end by 6 bases, with 13 bases between. Here the CDR3 reads CASSREIDDGYTF. The CDR3 region has the DNA TGTGCCAGCAGTAGGGAGATCGACGATGGCTACACCTTC.

This clonotype was seen many times. One junction end does not reproduce the germline sequence, and a read error may be involved. Written as DNA, the CDR3 is TGTGCCAGCAGGTTAGCGGGCGAGCAGTACTTC. Translated: CASRLAGEQYF. This chain uses TRBV12-3 or TRBV12-4 with TRBJ2-7; 7 nucleotides agree with TRBD2. The CDR3 totals 11 residues.

V usage is TRBV20-1 and J usage is TRBJ1-2, with TRBD1 as a possible D gene (5 bases). V was trimmed by 3 bases and J by 9 bases, leaving 11 bases between them. The CDR3 has 11 residues. Germline CDR1 reads DFQATT; CDR2 reads SNEGSKA (reference sequence). DNA for the CDR3: TGCAGTGCTAGGACCCAGGACAGCTACACCTTC. This codes for CSARTQDSYTF.

This clonotype was detected many times. The chain links TRBV28 to TRBJ2-7, with TRBD2 matching over 8 bases. Trimming cost V 5 bases and J 5 bases; bases outside gene matches: 14. The V gene's germline CDR1 is MDHEN and CDR2 SYDVKM. There are 16 residues in the CDR3. DNA of the CDR3: TGTGCCAGCAGTCCACGGGAGGGGAGGGGCCCGAACGAGCAGTACTTC. Its protein product is CASSPREGRGPNEQYF. Supplemented by reference TRBV28 and TRBJ2-7, the full variable domain reads DVKVTQSSRYLVKRTGEKVFLECVQDMDHENMFWYRQDPGLGLRLIYFSYDVKMKEKGDIPEGYSVSREKKERFSLILESASTNQTSMYLCASSPREGRGPNEQYFGPGTRLTVT.

This chain uses TRBV7-3 with TRBJ2-3, with 7 positions matching TRBD2. V lost 0 bases to trimming and J lost 4 bases; unmatched junction nucleotides: 4. The CDR3 sequence is 15 residues long. Germline CDR1 reads SGHTA; CDR2 reads FQGTGA. This CDR3 reads CASSLTRLAPDTQYF. In nucleotides, the CDR3 is TGTGCCAGCAGCTTAACCCGACTAGCCCCAGATACGCAGTATTTT. Looking up the rest from reference TRBV7-3 and TRBJ2-3 gives the full variable domain: GAGVSQTPSNKVTEKGKYVELRCDPISGHTALYWYRQSLGQGPEFLIYFQGTGAADDSGLPNDRFFAVRPEGSVSTLKIQRTERGDSAVYLCASSLTRLAPDTQYFGPGTRLTVL.

A few counts support this clonotype. The V gene is TRBV9, the J gene TRBJ1-5; 8 bases fit TRBD1. The J segment lost 2 bases and the V segment lost 2 bases, leaving 9 bases of the junction unmatched. The CDR3 contains 17 residues. Germline CDR1 SGDLS, CDR2 YYNGEE. CDR3 amino acids: CASSVGQGLTGNQPQHF. The CDR3 nucleotides read TGTGCCAGCAGCGTCGGACAGGGATTAACGGGCAATCAGCCCCAGCATTTT.

The rearrangement joins TRBV4-1 to TRBJ1-1, with D possibly being TRBD1 (5 bases). The ends were cut back, 0 bases at V and 4 bases at J, with 12 bases in the middle. Per the germline V gene, CDR1 is MGHRA and CDR2 is YSYEKL. This CDR3 region has 15 residues. The CDR3 coding sequence is TGCGCCAGCAGCCAAGACGCCAGGGTAGTCACTGAAGCTTTCTTT. Protein: CASSQDARVVTEAFF.

The chain links TRBV6-5 to TRBJ1-2, with D possibly being TRBD1 (5 bases). Germline V CDR1 and CDR2: MNHEY, SVGAGI. This CDR3 has 14 residues. Trimming shortened V by 2 bases and J by 4 bases, and 11 bases separated the two germline ends. The CDR3 DNA sequence: TGTGCCAGCAGTTACGGCCCCCAGGGCTATGGCTACACCTTC. Translation: CASSYGPQGYGYTF.

The V and J genes are TRBV3-1 and TRBJ2-2, with 9 bases fitting TRBD1. The V gene's germline CDR1 is LGHDT and CDR2 YNNKEL (reference sequence). CDR3 length: 16 amino acids. J was trimmed by 7 bases and V by 4 bases; bases with no gene match: 10. This CDR3 is CASSRAGQGFYGELFF. The CDR3 region has the DNA TGTGCCAGCAGCCGTGCGGGACAGGGCTTTTACGGGGAGCTGTTTTTT.

The V and J genes are TRBV6-1 and TRBJ2-6; 7 bases line up with TRBD2. In germline, CDR1 is MNHNS, CDR2 SASEGT. The J segment lost 4 bases and the V segment lost 7 bases, leaving 13 bases of the junction unmatched. This CDR3 is 17 amino acids long. The CDR3 DNA follows: TGTGCCAGCACCCCAATAAAGGGAGGGACGGGGGCCAACGTCCTGACTTTC. It is translated as CASTPIKGGTGANVLTF.

This clonotype was recorded many times. The V and J genes are TRBV15 and TRBJ1-3; the D is unclear. Germline CDR1 LNHNV, CDR2 YYDKDF (reference sequence). The CDR3 has 15 residues. The ends were cut back, 1 base at V and 4 bases at J, with 11 bases in the middle. CDR3 amino acids: CATSRAEVAGNTIYF. The DNA for the CDR3 is TGTGCCACCAGCAGAGCAGAGGTCGCCGGAAACACCATATATTTT.

This clonotype was seen a handful of times. The chain uses TRBV6-1 and TRBJ2-1; 7 positions agree with TRBD2. CDR3 length equals 16 residues. V trimming: 2 bases; J trimming: 5 bases; junction bases outside the gene matches: 9. Germline V lookup: CDR1 MNHNS, CDR2 SASEGT. CDR3 DNA sequence: TGTGCCAGCAGTGAAATCCATAGCGGGCCGAACAATGAGCAGTTCTTC. Encoded protein: CASSEIHSGPNNEQFF.

The J gene is TRBJ2-1, the V gene TRBV9; D might be TRBD1 (6 bases). The CDR3 runs to 16 residues. The V and J ends lost 0 bases and 1 base respectively, with 11 bases between them. Looked up from germline, CDR1 is SGDLS and CDR2 is YYNGEE. CDR3 sequence: CASSVDSRGSYNEQFF. The CDR3 DNA follows: TGTGCCAGCAGCGTAGACTCGAGGGGGTCCTACAATGAGCAGTTCTTC.

The rearrangement uses TRBV4-3 and TRBJ1-2; D remains unclear. Trimming stripped 4 bases from V and 3 bases from J, with 18 bases between. This CDR3 is built from 16 residues. The germline V gene has CDR1 LGHNA and CDR2 YSLEER. The CDR3 here is CASSPAYSRVDYGYTF. The CDR3 region has the DNA TGCGCCAGCAGCCCCGCTTACAGTAGGGTTGACTATGGCTACACCTTC.

This clonotype was recorded many times. This chain uses TRBV12-5 with TRBJ2-2; D gene unclear. V was shortened by 9 bases and J by 6 bases, with 23 bases between the two germline ends. The CDR3 is 16 amino acids. The germline CDR1 and CDR2 sequences are LGHNT and FRNRAP. CDR3 sequence reads: CARVPSGHRPAGELFF. The CDR3 bases are TGTGCTAGGGTACCCTCCGGGCACCGCCCCGCCGGGGAGCTGTTTTTT.